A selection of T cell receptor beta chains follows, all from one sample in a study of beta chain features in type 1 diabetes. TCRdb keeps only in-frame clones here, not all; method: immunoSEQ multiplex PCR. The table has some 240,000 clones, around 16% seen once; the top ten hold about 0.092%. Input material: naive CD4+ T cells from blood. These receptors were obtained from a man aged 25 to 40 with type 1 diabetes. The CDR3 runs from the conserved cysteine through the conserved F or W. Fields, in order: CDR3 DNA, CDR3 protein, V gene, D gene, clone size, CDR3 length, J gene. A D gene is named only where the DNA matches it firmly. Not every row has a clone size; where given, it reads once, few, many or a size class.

CDR3 DNA: TGTGCCAGCAGCTTCTGGGGGGGCTCCTACAATGAGCAGTTCTTC
CDR3 protein: CASSFWGGSYNEQFF
V gene: TRBV13
D gene: TRBD2
clone size: .
CDR3 length: 15
J gene: TRBJ2-1

CDR3 DNA: TGTGCCACCAGCAGAGATATTAACTATGGCTACACCTTC
CDR3 protein: CATSRDINYGYTF
V gene: TRBV15
D gene: .
clone size: few
CDR3 length: 13
J gene: TRBJ1-2

CDR3 DNA: TGTGCCAGCAGCTCGGGACAGGGGATAGCCAAAAACATTCAGTACTTC
CDR3 protein: CASSSGQGIAKNIQYF
V gene: TRBV7-9
D gene: TRBD1
clone size: .
CDR3 length: 16
J gene: TRBJ2-4

CDR3 DNA: TGTGCCAGCAGCTCCTCGGCAGCTCTTAAAAACATTCAGTACTTC
CDR3 protein: CASSSSAALKNIQYF
V gene: TRBV7-9
D gene: .
clone size: few
CDR3 length: 15
J gene: TRBJ2-4

CDR3 DNA: TGCGCCAGCAGCCCACATGCCCGGGACTACGAGCAGTACTTC
CDR3 protein: CASSPHARDYEQYF
V gene: TRBV4-1
D gene: .
clone size: few
CDR3 length: 14
J gene: TRBJ2-7

CDR3 DNA: TGCGCCAGCAGCCCCTCCCCCCTCCGACAAGAGACCCAGTACTTC
CDR3 protein: CASSPSPLRQETQYF
V gene: TRBV4-1
D gene: .
clone size: few
CDR3 length: 15
J gene: TRBJ2-5

CDR3 DNA: TGTGCCAGCAGCCGCAACTTCGGGACTAGCGGGTACAATGAGCAGTTCTTC
CDR3 protein: CASSRNFGTSGYNEQFF
V gene: TRBV14
D gene: TRBD2
clone size: .
CDR3 length: 17
J gene: TRBJ2-1

CDR3 DNA: TGTGCCAGCAGTTTGATCCAGGGACAAGAGACCCAGTACTTC
CDR3 protein: CASSLIQGQETQYF
V gene: TRBV28
D gene: .
clone size: .
CDR3 length: 14
J gene: TRBJ2-5

CDR3 DNA: TGCGCCAGCAGCCAGACGCCGGGACAGGGTATATCCTACGAGCAGTACTTC
CDR3 protein: CASSQTPGQGISYEQYF
V gene: TRBV4-1
D gene: TRBD1
clone size: few
CDR3 length: 17
J gene: TRBJ2-7

CDR3 DNA: TGTGCCTGGAGTGTAACGGGGCCGGCGTATTTT
CDR3 protein: CAWSVTGPAYF
V gene: TRBV30
D gene: .
clone size: few
CDR3 length: 11
J gene: TRBJ2-3

CDR3 DNA: TGTGCCAGCAGGACAGGGGCGGTATACGAGCAGTACTTC
CDR3 protein: CASRTGAVYEQYF
V gene: TRBV28
D gene: TRBD1
clone size: few
CDR3 length: 13
J gene: TRBJ2-7

CDR3 DNA: TGTGCCAGCAGCTCCGGAGAGACCCAGTACTTC
CDR3 protein: CASSSGETQYF
V gene: TRBV7-9
D gene: .
clone size: .
CDR3 length: 11
J gene: TRBJ2-5

CDR3 DNA: TGCGCCAGCAGTCAGACAGGCCTCTACGAGCAGTACTTC
CDR3 protein: CASSQTGLYEQYF
V gene: TRBV23-1
D gene: .
clone size: few
CDR3 length: 13
J gene: TRBJ2-7

CDR3 DNA: TGTGCCATCAGTGCATCCACAGATACGCAGTATTTT
CDR3 protein: CAISASTDTQYF
V gene: TRBV10-3
D gene: .
clone size: few
CDR3 length: 12
J gene: TRBJ2-3

CDR3 DNA: TGTGCCAGCAGCTTAGGCCTTGGGACTAGCGTCTCCTACGAGCAGTACTTC
CDR3 protein: CASSLGLGTSVSYEQYF
V gene: TRBV13
D gene: TRBD2
clone size: .
CDR3 length: 17
J gene: TRBJ2-7

CDR3 DNA: TGCAGCGTTAATCTAGCAGCCCCCTACGAGCAGTACTTC
CDR3 protein: CSVNLAAPYEQYF
V gene: TRBV29-1
D gene: .
clone size: .
CDR3 length: 13
J gene: TRBJ2-7

CDR3 DNA: TGCAGCGGCCTAGACAGGGTCTGGGGGGTAAACATTCAGTACTTC
CDR3 protein: CSGLDRVWGVNIQYF
V gene: TRBV29-1
D gene: .
clone size: .
CDR3 length: 15
J gene: TRBJ2-4

CDR3 DNA: TGTGCCAGCAGCACGCAGGGGGTCGCCAAAAACATTCAGTACTTC
CDR3 protein: CASSTQGVAKNIQYF
V gene: TRBV13
D gene: TRBD1
clone size: few
CDR3 length: 15
J gene: TRBJ2-4

CDR3 DNA: TGTGCCAGCAGTGAAGCGCTTCGGGCGGATCGGTACTTC
CDR3 protein: CASSEALRADRYF
V gene: TRBV2
D gene: .
clone size: .
CDR3 length: 13
J gene: TRBJ2-7

CDR3 DNA: TGTGCCAGCAGCTTGGGACAGGGACGGGAAAAACTGTTTTTT
CDR3 protein: CASSLGQGREKLFF
V gene: TRBV7-9
D gene: TRBD1
clone size: few
CDR3 length: 14
J gene: TRBJ1-4

CDR3 DNA: TGTGCCAGCAGCTTAGATCGGGGCCAAACGGCTGAGCAGTTCTTC
CDR3 protein: CASSLDRGQTAEQFF
V gene: TRBV11-2
D gene: .
clone size: few
CDR3 length: 15
J gene: TRBJ2-1

CDR3 DNA: TGCGCCAGCAGCCAAGAGGGGGCGCGAGAGACCCAGTACTTC
CDR3 protein: CASSQEGARETQYF
V gene: TRBV4-1
D gene: .
clone size: .
CDR3 length: 14
J gene: TRBJ2-5

CDR3 DNA: TGTGCCAGCAGCTCTCTCGGTGAAGCTTTCTTT
CDR3 protein: CASSSLGEAFF
V gene: TRBV7-9
D gene: .
clone size: few
CDR3 length: 11
J gene: TRBJ1-1

CDR3 DNA: TGTGCCAGCAGCGTAAACAATGAGCAGTTCTTC
CDR3 protein: CASSVNNEQFF
V gene: TRBV9
D gene: .
clone size: .
CDR3 length: 11
J gene: TRBJ2-1

CDR3 DNA: TGTGCCAGCAGCTTATGGGGAGCCGGTGGGGAGACCCAGTACTTC
CDR3 protein: CASSLWGAGGETQYF
V gene: TRBV7-2
D gene: .
clone size: few
CDR3 length: 15
J gene: TRBJ2-5

CDR3 DNA: TGTGCCAGCAGCTCAGCTGGGAGTTTGTACGAGCAGTACTTC
CDR3 protein: CASSSAGSLYEQYF
V gene: TRBV14
D gene: .
clone size: .
CDR3 length: 14
J gene: TRBJ2-7

CDR3 DNA: TGCAGCGTTGCACGGTTGAACACTGAAGCTTTCTTT
CDR3 protein: CSVARLNTEAFF
V gene: TRBV29-1
D gene: .
clone size: .
CDR3 length: 12
J gene: TRBJ1-1

CDR3 DNA: TGTGCCTGGGGGGACAGGGATAATCAGCCCCAGCATTTT
CDR3 protein: CAWGDRDNQPQHF
V gene: TRBV30
D gene: TRBD1
clone size: .
CDR3 length: 13
J gene: TRBJ1-5

CDR3 DNA: TGCGCCAGCAGCGGAGCGGGGAAGAACACCGGGGAGCTGTTTTTT
CDR3 protein: CASSGAGKNTGELFF
V gene: TRBV4-3
D gene: TRBD2
clone size: few
CDR3 length: 15
J gene: TRBJ2-2

CDR3 DNA: TGCAGCGTCGAACAGGGGGGGAATCAGCCCCAGCATTTT
CDR3 protein: CSVEQGGNQPQHF
V gene: TRBV29-1
D gene: TRBD1
clone size: few
CDR3 length: 13
J gene: TRBJ1-5

CDR3 DNA: TGTGCCAGCAGCCCCGACAGGGGTGGCGACATTCAGTACTTC
CDR3 protein: CASSPDRGGDIQYF
V gene: TRBV7-2
D gene: TRBD1
clone size: few
CDR3 length: 14
J gene: TRBJ2-4

CDR3 DNA: TGTGCCAGCAGTGAAGGCGGGAGGGCCGTCAATGAGCAGTTCTTC
CDR3 protein: CASSEGGRAVNEQFF
V gene: TRBV2
D gene: TRBD2
clone size: few
CDR3 length: 15
J gene: TRBJ2-1

CDR3 DNA: TGTGCCTGGACGCGACTAGCGGGACACACCGGGGAGCTGTTTTTT
CDR3 protein: CAWTRLAGHTGELFF
V gene: TRBV30
D gene: TRBD2
clone size: .
CDR3 length: 15
J gene: TRBJ2-2

CDR3 DNA: TGTGCCAGCAGCTTAGAAAGCGGGAGTCTTCGCAATGAGCAGTTCTTC
CDR3 protein: CASSLESGSLRNEQFF
V gene: TRBV7-9
D gene: TRBD2
clone size: .
CDR3 length: 16
J gene: TRBJ2-1

CDR3 DNA: TGCAGTGCTATCGACGGAAAAGCCCAGCATTTT
CDR3 protein: CSAIDGKAQHF
V gene: TRBV20-1
D gene: .
clone size: .
CDR3 length: 11
J gene: TRBJ1-5

CDR3 DNA: TGTGCCAGCAGCCCGAGGAGCGGGAGAGTAATAGATACGCAGTATTTT
CDR3 protein: CASSPRSGRVIDTQYF
V gene: TRBV5-4
D gene: TRBD2
clone size: .
CDR3 length: 16
J gene: TRBJ2-3

CDR3 DNA: TGCAGCGGCGGACAGGCCAATGAAGCTTTCTTT
CDR3 protein: CSGGQANEAFF
V gene: TRBV29-1
D gene: TRBD1
clone size: .
CDR3 length: 11
J gene: TRBJ1-1

CDR3 DNA: TGCAGTGCCGTCGATTCGTACGAGCAGTACTTC
CDR3 protein: CSAVDSYEQYF
V gene: TRBV20-1
D gene: .
clone size: few
CDR3 length: 11
J gene: TRBJ2-7

CDR3 DNA: TGTGCCAGCAGCTTGGATTGGGGCAAGTCTGGAAACACCATATATTTT
CDR3 protein: CASSLDWGKSGNTIYF
V gene: TRBV5-4
D gene: .
clone size: .
CDR3 length: 16
J gene: TRBJ1-3

CDR3 DNA: TGTGCCAGCAGGGACGGACGGATGAACACTGAAGCTTTCTTT
CDR3 protein: CASRDGRMNTEAFF
V gene: TRBV5-4
D gene: .
clone size: few
CDR3 length: 14
J gene: TRBJ1-1

CDR3 DNA: TGTGCCAGCAGCTCGCGGGAGGGGAAAACCTACGAGCAGTACTTC
CDR3 protein: CASSSREGKTYEQYF
V gene: TRBV13
D gene: TRBD2
clone size: .
CDR3 length: 15
J gene: TRBJ2-7

CDR3 DNA: TGTGCCACCAGCAGAGATGTGGGGGCAGGACTCAGGGATGAGCAGTTCTTC
CDR3 protein: CATSRDVGAGLRDEQFF
V gene: TRBV15
D gene: .
clone size: .
CDR3 length: 17
J gene: TRBJ2-1

CDR3 DNA: TGTGCCTGGGCGGGACTAGCGGGAGTCCTCGAGCAGTACTTC
CDR3 protein: CAWAGLAGVLEQYF
V gene: TRBV30
D gene: TRBD2
clone size: few
CDR3 length: 14
J gene: TRBJ2-7

CDR3 DNA: TGCGCCAGCTTACCGAGGGTGTTCCAAGAGACCCAGTACTTC
CDR3 protein: CASLPRVFQETQYF
V gene: TRBV23-1
D gene: .
clone size: .
CDR3 length: 14
J gene: TRBJ2-5

CDR3 DNA: TGCAGCGTTGATGACGGGAATCAGCCCCAGCATTTT
CDR3 protein: CSVDDGNQPQHF
V gene: TRBV29-1
D gene: .
clone size: few
CDR3 length: 12
J gene: TRBJ1-5

CDR3 DNA: TGTGCCAGCAGCGGACGGACAGGGAGGCCACAGGAGACCCAGTACTTC
CDR3 protein: CASSGRTGRPQETQYF
V gene: TRBV7-9
D gene: TRBD1
clone size: .
CDR3 length: 16
J gene: TRBJ2-5

CDR3 DNA: TGCGCCAGCAGCCAAGTAGTCAGCTCCTACGAGCAGTACTTC
CDR3 protein: CASSQVVSSYEQYF
V gene: TRBV4-3
D gene: .
clone size: few
CDR3 length: 14
J gene: TRBJ2-7

CDR3 DNA: TGTGCCTGGAAACCCCGCTGGGGGATCTCCTACGAGCAGTACTTC
CDR3 protein: CAWKPRWGISYEQYF
V gene: TRBV30
D gene: .
clone size: .
CDR3 length: 15
J gene: TRBJ2-7

CDR3 DNA: TGCAGCGTTACCGGGACGGGAGCGACTAATGAAAAACTGTTTTTT
CDR3 protein: CSVTGTGATNEKLFF
V gene: TRBV29-1
D gene: .
clone size: .
CDR3 length: 15
J gene: TRBJ1-4

CDR3 DNA: TGCGCCAGCAGTCACCCGGGGACAGGGGGCAAAGAAGATACGCAGTATTTT
CDR3 protein: CASSHPGTGGKEDTQYF
V gene: TRBV23-1
D gene: TRBD1
clone size: .
CDR3 length: 17
J gene: TRBJ2-3

CDR3 DNA: TGTGCCAGCAGCTTAGGACTGGGGTCCTACAATGAGCAGTTCTTC
CDR3 protein: CASSLGLGSYNEQFF
V gene: TRBV9
D gene: .
clone size: few
CDR3 length: 15
J gene: TRBJ2-1

CDR3 DNA: TGTGCCTGGAGTAAGGGGGGAGGGCCTGAAGCTTTCTTT
CDR3 protein: CAWSKGGGPEAFF
V gene: TRBV30
D gene: .
clone size: .
CDR3 length: 13
J gene: TRBJ1-1

CDR3 DNA: TGTGCCAGCAGCACTCAAGGGGATCAGCCCCAGCATTTT
CDR3 protein: CASSTQGDQPQHF
V gene: TRBV7-2
D gene: .
clone size: .
CDR3 length: 13
J gene: TRBJ1-5

CDR3 DNA: TGTGCCTGGAGCTACACAGAAGAGCAGTACTTC
CDR3 protein: CAWSYTEEQYF
V gene: TRBV30
D gene: .
clone size: .
CDR3 length: 11
J gene: TRBJ2-7

CDR3 DNA: TGTGCCAGTAGGACTAGCGGGAGTGGGAATGAGCAGTTCTTC
CDR3 protein: CASRTSGSGNEQFF
V gene: TRBV19
D gene: TRBD2
clone size: .
CDR3 length: 14
J gene: TRBJ2-1

CDR3 DNA: TGTGCCAGTGGGGCGGGACCCTACAATGAGCAGTTCTTC
CDR3 protein: CASGAGPYNEQFF
V gene: TRBV19
D gene: .
clone size: .
CDR3 length: 13
J gene: TRBJ2-1

CDR3 DNA: TGTGCCAGCTCACCACCGGCGGGGAACTACGAGCAGTACTTC
CDR3 protein: CASSPPAGNYEQYF
V gene: TRBV18
D gene: .
clone size: .
CDR3 length: 14
J gene: TRBJ2-7

CDR3 DNA: TGCAGCGTTGAAGGGCAGGGGGCAGTCTCTGGGGCCAACGTCCTGACTTTC
CDR3 protein: CSVEGQGAVSGANVLTF
V gene: TRBV29-1
D gene: TRBD1
clone size: .
CDR3 length: 17
J gene: TRBJ2-6

CDR3 DNA: TGCGCCAGCAGCCCGCAAACTAGCGATAGCACAGATACGCAGTATTTT
CDR3 protein: CASSPQTSDSTDTQYF
V gene: TRBV5-1
D gene: TRBD2
clone size: .
CDR3 length: 16
J gene: TRBJ2-3